This is a list of T cell receptor beta chains from one sample in a study of response to subunit inactivated influenza vaccine. Each CDR3 protein is one row after TCRdb ran MiXCR on the RT-PCR reads. The sample yields about 180,000 distinct CDR3 sequences, approximately 8.7% seen once. The sample was non-naive T cells sorted from PBMCs, taken on the day of vaccination. The receptors stem from a man in his fifties or sixties who received an inactivated influenza vaccine. CDR3s include the opening cysteine and the closing phenylalanine or tryptophan. D genes are given only for firm matches. Clone size is shown for a subset of rows, as once, few, many or a class of expanded clone.

13,TRBJ1-5,TRBV12-3/TRBV12-4,many,.,CASNSGGNQPQHF,TGTGCCAGCAATTCAGGGGGCAATCAGCCCCAGCATTTT
14,TRBJ2-2,TRBV18,many,.,CASSPVSGSGELFF,TGTGCCAGCTCACCGGTTTCGGGGTCCGGGGAGCTGTTTTTT
14,TRBJ2-3,TRBV9,few,.,CASSPPGAADTQYF,TGTGCCAGCAGCCCACCCGGGGCAGCAGATACGCAGTATTTT
16,TRBJ2-1,TRBV5-1,.,.,CASSGTAFSSYNEQFF,TGCGCCAGCAGCGGAACGGCGTTTAGCTCCTACAATGAGCAGTTCTTC
13,TRBJ1-4,TRBV19,.,TRBD1,CAATQTGGEKLFF,TGTGCCGCAACCCAAACAGGGGGAGAAAAACTGTTTTTT
18,TRBJ1-5,TRBV5-1,many,TRBD1,CASSVDTGVPYSNQPQHF,TGCGCCAGCAGCGTCGACACAGGGGTCCCTTATAGCAATCAGCCCCAGCATTTT
14,TRBJ2-5,TRBV29-1,.,.,CSVVEIFAKESQYF,TGCAGCGTCGTGGAAATATTCGCGAAAGAGTCCCAGTACTTC
15,TRBJ2-1,TRBV5-1,few,.,CASSLEPWTNNEQFF,TGCGCCAGCAGCTTGGAACCATGGACAAATAATGAGCAGTTCTTC
14,TRBJ2-1,TRBV20-1,many,.,CSAKRLAGGDEQFF,TGCAGTGCAAAAAGACTAGCAGGGGGGGATGAGCAGTTCTTC
15,TRBJ2-3,TRBV4-3,few,.,CASSRLEGAGDTQYF,TGCGCCAGCAGCCGCCTAGAGGGAGCCGGAGATACGCAGTATTTT